In its sample, the clone carrying this TCR beta chain was seen once. How the authors handled the data: Estimation of nucleated cell counts was performed using reference gene primer amplification. TCRdb keeps only in-frame clones here, not all; method: immunoSEQ multiplex PCR. D and trimming were read from the DNA, whereas the V and J calls and clone size are those reported in that table. The profile shows approximately 430,000 clones, about nine tenths of them singletons. The CDR3 runs to 15 residues. Trimming took 4 bases from V and 7 from J, leaving 19 bases between them. The V gene's germline CDR1 is LGHDT and CDR2 YNNKEL (reference sequence). These data belong to a study of blood T cell repertoires in COVID-19. As for the study in general: The study drew acute and convalescent COVID-19 samples from the United States, Italy and Spain. In each case, the material was cDNA or gDNA derived from T cells, B-cell-depleted T cells, or PBMCs.

The sequence was obtained from a woman aged 30 to 39 with active or convalescent COVID-19. This chain connects TRBV3-1 (or the pseudogene TRBV3-2) to TRBJ1-2, with D possibly TRBD1 on 6 matching bases. What was sequenced was peripheral blood. CDR3 bases: TGTGCCAGCAGCCTCAGAGGGGAACAGGGAAGTGGCTACACCTTC. Translation gives CASSLRGEQGSGYTF.